The 25 T cell receptor beta chains in this list originate from one sample, sequenced in a study of PD-1 blockade in classical Hodgkin lymphoma. Time point: cycle 4 day 1 (C4D1), after six to seven weeks of nivolumab. With no exception, relapse followed autologous stem cell transplantation in all patients, and brentuximab vedotin exposure varied. The table came from immunoSEQ multiplex PCR; TCRdb's copy has only in-frame clones and leaves some out. The table has about 3,900 clones, around 72% seen once. Specimen: peripheral blood mononuclear cells (PBMCs), collected before the fourth cycle of nivolumab. The receptors derive from a human donor with classical Hodgkin lymphoma.

The chain has TRBV19 and TRBJ2-7; 8 bases match TRBD1. V was clipped by 6 bases and J by 1 base; unmatched bases: 5. The CDR3 consists of 14 residues. The germline CDR1 and CDR2 sequences are LNHDA and SQIVND (reference sequence). CDR3 bases: TGTGCCAGTAGCTCCGGGACAGGTTCCTACGAGCAGTACTTC. It is translated as CASSSGTGSYEQYF.

The chain combines TRBV5-1 with TRBJ2-7; TRBD1 matches 12 bases. This CDR3 contains 15 residues. Germline CDR1 is SGHRS and CDR2 is YFSETQ. V lost 2 bases to trimming and J lost 6 bases; unmatched junction nucleotides: 6. CDR3 sequence: CASSFGTGGTLEQYF. The CDR3 nucleotides read TGCGCCAGCAGCTTTGGGACAGGGGGCACCCTCGAGCAGTACTTC. The whole variable domain, filled in from reference TRBV5-1 and TRBJ2-7, reads KAGVTQTPRYLIKTRGQQVTLSCSPISGHRSVSWYQQTPGQGLQFLFEYFSETQRNKGNFPGRFSGRQFSNSRSEMNVSTLELGDSALYLCASSFGTGGTLEQYFGPGTRLTVT.

V is TRBV30 and J is TRBJ1-6; TRBD1 aligns across 10 bases. The CDR3 extends over 13 amino acids. V gave up 4 bases and J gave up 10 bases; unmatched junction bases: 4. Germline CDR1 reads GTSNPN; CDR2 reads SVGIG (reference sequence). The CDR3 DNA sequence: TGTGCCTGGAAGGGGACAGGGGACTCACCCCTCCACTTT. This translates into CAWKGTGDSPLHF.

The rearrangement uses TRBV5-5 and TRBJ1-1; 7 positions match TRBD1. Germline V gene data show CDR1 as SGHKS and CDR2 as YYEKEE (reference sequence). The CDR3 has 14 residues. Losses at the gene ends were 4 bases for V and 0 bases for J; bases not matched to a gene: 3. The CDR3 DNA is TGTGCCAGCAGCACAGGGACAGTGAACACTGAAGCTTTCTTT. Translation gives CASSTGTVNTEAFF.

This sequence joins TRBV13 and TRBJ2-2; unclear D gene. This CDR3 is built from 13 residues. CDR1 and CDR2 from the germline V gene are PRHDT and FYEKMQ (reference sequence). V dropped 1 base and J dropped 6 bases, with 6 bases sitting between them. The CDR3 region has the DNA TGTGCCAGCAGCTTAGATCGGGCCGGGGAGCTGTTTTTT. This sequence encodes CASSLDRAGELFF.

The chain is built from TRBV5-4 and TRBJ2-5; 8 bases line up with TRBD1. Germline V lookup: CDR1 SGHNT, CDR2 YYREEE (reference sequence). After removal of 4 bases from V and 2 bases from J, the junction contained 1 base not matched to a gene. This CDR3 has 13 residues. DNA for the CDR3: TGTGCCAGCAGCAGGACAGGGCAAGAGACCCAGTACTTC. This codes for CASSRTGQETQYF.

The chain joins TRBV5-1 to TRBJ2-7; 8 bases agree with TRBD1. This CDR3 has 15 amino acids. The trim removed 2 bases at V and 4 bases at J, leaving 8 bases unmatched. Per the germline V gene, CDR1 is SGHRS and CDR2 is YFSETQ. CDR3 DNA sequence: TGCGCCAGCAGCTTAGGACAGGGAACGCGTTACGAGCAGTACTTC. Its protein product is CASSLGQGTRYEQYF.

This clone was counted between two and nine times. CDR3 sequence reads: CATSRDALNSGNTIYF. For the CDR3, the DNA is TGTGCCACCAGCAGAGATGCCCTGAATTCTGGAAACACCATATATTTT. The chain has TRBV15 and TRBJ1-3; D not resolved. Germline CDR1 reads LNHNV; CDR2 reads YYDKDF (reference sequence). V gave up 0 bases and J gave up 1 base, with 10 bases separating them. This CDR3 comprises 16 residues.

Comment on this clone: A junction boundary mismatches the germline segment, possibly from a read error. The gene calls are TRBV5-3 and TRBJ1-5, with 7 bases that match TRBD1. TRBV5-3 is given ORF status, its function remaining uncertain. The length of the CDR3 is 15 residues. The CDR3 bases are TGTGCCAGCAGCTACCGGGACAGAAGCAATCAGCCCCAGCATTTT. It is translated as CASSYRDRSNQPQHF.

The CDR3 is CASSPRQGATNYGYTF. DNA of the CDR3: TGTGCCAGCAGCCCCCGACAGGGCGCAACAAACTATGGCTACACCTTC. The V call is TRBV11-3, the J call TRBJ1-2; 7 bases align to TRBD1. CDR1 and CDR2 (germline): SGHNT, YENEEA. Trimming took 5 bases from V and 2 from J; bases not matched to a gene: 11. CDR3 length equals 16 residues.

To note about this clone: The junction differs from germline at one of its ends, possibly a read error. The chain carries TRBV7-2 and TRBJ2-1; TRBD1 agrees at 8 bases. The germline CDR1 and CDR2 sequences are SGHTA and FQGNSA. There are 17 residues in the CDR3. Here the CDR3 DNA reads TGCGCCAGCAGCCAAGATTTTGACAGGGGTTTATACAATGAGCAGTTCTTC. Its translation: CASSQDFDRGLYNEQFF.

V gene TRBV2 combines with J gene TRBJ2-7, with 7 bases that match TRBD2. Germline-derived CDR1 and CDR2 are SNHLY and FYNNEI. The CDR3 has 14 residues. V lost 3 bases to trimming and J lost 3 bases; unmatched junction nucleotides: 5. The CDR3 sequence is CASSERGISYEQYF. CDR3 sequence (DNA): TGTGCCAGCAGTGAGCGGGGGATCAGCTACGAGCAGTACTTC.

This clone is medium-sized within its sample. V usage is TRBV6-5 and J usage is TRBJ2-7, with a tentative D call TRBD1 (6 bases). V dropped 5 bases and J dropped 4 bases, with 9 bases sitting between them. Germline V CDR1 and CDR2: MNHEY, SVGAGI. The CDR3 runs to 12 residues. CDR3 in amino acids: CASSLTGYEQYF. CDR3 sequence (DNA): TGTGCCAGCAGTCTCACAGGGTACGAGCAGTACTTC.

This clone has just a few counts. This sequence joins TRBV27 and TRBJ2-2, with D possibly being TRBD1 or TRBD2 (5 bases each). This CDR3 is built from 15 residues. Germline V gene lookup returns CDR1 MNHEY and CDR2 SMNVEV (reference sequence). V was shortened by 4 bases and J by 4 bases, with 13 bases between the two germline ends. This CDR3 is CASSSSLGTTGELFF. The CDR3 nucleotides read TGTGCCAGCAGTTCCTCCCTGGGGACCACCGGGGAGCTGTTTTTT.

The V call is TRBV5-5, the J call TRBJ2-1; the match to TRBD1 covers 9 bases. Germline CDR1 is SGHKS and CDR2 is YYEKEE (reference sequence). Trimming at V came to 5 bases and at J to 12 bases, leaving 15 bases not matched to a gene. The CDR3 runs to 15 residues. The CDR3 is CASRWEPDRGLRQFF. Here the CDR3 DNA reads TGTGCCAGCAGATGGGAACCGGACAGGGGATTACGGCAGTTCTTC.

Only one count was recorded for this clone. The rearrangement links TRBV19 to TRBJ1-5; TRBD1 agrees at 8 bases. CDR3 length: 15 residues. Looked up from germline, CDR1 is LNHDA and CDR2 is SQIVND (reference sequence). V lost 5 bases, J lost 4 bases, and 7 bases stayed unmatched. CDR3 DNA: TGTGCCAGTAGTCATGACAGGGGCGGTAATCAGCCCCAGCATTTT. Translated: CASSHDRGGNQPQHF.

This clone was seen a single time. The chain is built from TRBV21-1 and TRBJ2-3; the table assigns TRBD1, which was not confirmed against the DNA. TRBV21-1 is assigned pseudogene status. This CDR3 spans 17 amino acids. The CDR3 nucleotides read TGTGCCAGCAGCAAAGCGAGGACAGAGACTAGCACAGATACGCAGTATTTT. Translated, it gives CASSKARTETSTDTQYF.

This chain links TRBV27 with TRBJ2-4, with D tentatively TRBD1 (5 bases). The germline CDR1 and CDR2 sequences are MNHEY and SMNVEV (reference sequence). This CDR3 is built from 16 residues. With 2 bases removed from V and 1 base from J, the gap between germline ends came to 12 bases. This chain's CDR3 is CASSLVGVRAKNIQYF. The DNA of the CDR3 is TGTGCCAGCAGTTTAGTAGGGGTGAGGGCCAAAAACATTCAGTACTTC.

V usage is TRBV19 and J usage is TRBJ2-7; D call uncertain. Germline CDR1 is LNHDA and CDR2 is SQIVND (reference sequence). Trimming pared 2 bases from V and 7 bases from J, leaving 12 bases between. The CDR3 runs 13 residues. The CDR3 coding sequence is TGTGCCAGTAGTATACAAGCCTACGGAGAGCAGTACTTC. Encoded protein: CASSIQAYGEQYF.

This chain connects TRBV27 to TRBJ2-3; unclear D gene. There are 12 residues in the CDR3. Germline CDR1 MNHEY, CDR2 SMNVEV (reference sequence). V lost 5 bases and J lost 0, with 3 bases in between. The CDR3 is CASSQSTDTQYF. The CDR3, as DNA: TGTGCCAGCAGTCAGAGCACAGATACGCAGTATTTT.

The chain joins TRBV6-5 to TRBJ1-5; D gene uncertain. CDR1 and CDR2 from the germline V gene are MNHEY and SVGAGI. V lost 6 bases and J lost 0, with 12 bases in between. The CDR3 covers 15 residues. The CDR3 loop is CASRPPGSSNQPQHF. As DNA, the CDR3 is TGTGCCAGCAGGCCGCCTGGTAGTAGCAATCAGCCCCAGCATTTT.

The chain has TRBV6-5 and TRBJ2-7, with D uncertain. This CDR3 is built from 13 residues. CDR1 and CDR2 from the germline V gene are MNHEY and SVGAGI. Trimming pared 6 bases from V and 4 bases from J, leaving 13 bases between. The CDR3 bases are TGTGCCAGCAGCCGGGCCCCGTCGTACGAGCAGTACTTC. Protein sequence: CASSRAPSYEQYF.

The chain links TRBV27 to TRBJ2-1; 12 nucleotides align to TRBD2. V lost 3 bases to trimming and J lost 4 bases; unmatched junction nucleotides: 4. This CDR3 region has 16 residues. The germline gives CDR1 MNHEY, CDR2 SMNVEV (reference sequence). CDR3 bases: TGTGCCAGCAGTTTGGGGACTAGCGGGTTATACAATGAGCAGTTCTTC. Protein product: CASSLGTSGLYNEQFF.

In its sample, this clone was seen a few times. The rearrangement links TRBV27 to TRBJ1-5; no clear D. Per the germline V gene, CDR1 is MNHEY and CDR2 is SMNVEV (reference sequence). The CDR3 sequence is 12 residues long. V was pared by 8 bases and J by 7 bases, with 12 bases between. CDR3 in DNA: TGTGCCAGCGGGGAGGGTTTCCAGCCCCAGCATTTT. Translated: CASGEGFQPQHF.

The chain links TRBV6-5 to TRBJ2-1; tentative D call: TRBD1 (6 bases). V was clipped by 3 bases and J by 5 bases, with 14 bases between them. Germline-derived CDR1 and CDR2 are MNHEY and SVGAGI. This CDR3 is 15 amino acids long. CDR3 in DNA: TGTGCCAGCAGTTATTGGGCAGGGGTACACAATGAGCAGTTCTTC. Its protein product is CASSYWAGVHNEQFF.